In this sample, the clone carrying this T cell receptor (beta chain) turned up many times. Its target is not known. This specimen belongs to a study of response to subunit inactivated influenza vaccine. Study outcomes and limitations: Only a handful of new T cells, the authors suggested, are recruited with each seasonal influenza vaccination.

The CDR3 extends over 15 amino acids. V gave up 3 bases and J gave up 0 bases, with 8 bases separating them. TCRdb itself ran the RT-PCR reads through MiXCR, one entry per CDR3 protein. In the table there are hundreds of thousands of distinct CDR3 sequences, 12% to 15% of which are singletons. Sequenced material: PBMCs from blood, taken around two weeks before vaccination. The sequence came from a man aged 50 or older who received an inactivated influenza vaccine. V is TRBV12-3 or TRBV12-4 and J is TRBJ1-4; D uncertain. The CDR3 loop reads CASSFRLATNEKLFF. CDR3 coding DNA: TGTGCCAGCAGTTTTCGGCTAGCAACTAATGAAAAACTGTTTTTT.